A selection of T cell receptor beta chains follows, all from one sample in a study of shared clonotypes between healthy human individuals. Sequenced by immunoSEQ multiplex PCR; TCRdb stores in-frame clones only, minus some. The sample holds 150,000 to 200,000 clones; about 66% are singletons and the top ten take about 10%. Sample: memory CD4+ T cells sorted from blood. Every receptor here comes from a man under 40 in good health. Each CDR3 is given with its conserved first and last residue. D genes are given only for firm matches. Size is stated for part of the rows, as once, few or many counts, or as a class when the clone is expanded.

clone size	D gene	J gene	V gene	CDR3 protein	CDR3 DNA
many	NA	TRBJ2-1	TRBV23-1	CASSQRAVSSYNEQFF	TGCGCCAGCAGTCAAAGGGCCGTCAGCTCCTACAATGAGCAGTTCTTC
once	NA	TRBJ2-7	TRBV29-1	CSVGWGYEQYF	TGCAGCGTTGGATGGGGCTACGAGCAGTATTTC
NA	NA	TRBJ1-4	TRBV5-1	CASSLWGGNEKLFF	TGCGCCAGCAGCTTGTGGGGCGGTAATGAAAAACTGTTTTTT
NA	TRBD2	TRBJ2-1	TRBV10-2	CASRGGLAGGSYNEQFF	TGCGCCAGCAGGGGGGGACTAGCGGGAGGATCGTACAATGAGCAGTTCTTC
NA	NA	TRBJ2-5	TRBV5-1	CASSLGVPPETQYF	TGCGCCAGCAGCTTGGGTGTTCCCCCGGAGACCCAGTACTTC
NA	NA	TRBJ2-7	TRBV15	CATGTQPYEQYF	TGTGCCACCGGGACCCAGCCCTACGAGCAGTACTTC
NA	NA	TRBJ2-3	TRBV2	CASSQHLAVISTDTQYF	TGTGCCAGCAGCCAGCACCTAGCCGTGATTAGCACAGATACGCAGTATTTT
NA	NA	TRBJ1-2	TRBV18	CASSPTTGEAVGYTF	TGTGCCAGCTCACCAACGACGGGCGAGGCGGTTGGCTACACCTTC
NA	TRBD2	TRBJ2-1	TRBV28	CASRTLAGGSHNEQFF	TGTGCCAGCAGAACCCTAGCGGGAGGTTCCCACAATGAGCAGTTCTTC
few	TRBD1	TRBJ1-1	TRBV29-1	CSVAAGTGSTEAFF	TGCAGCGTTGCCGCCGGGACAGGGAGCACTGAAGCTTTCTTT
many	TRBD2	TRBJ2-3	TRBV7-2	CASATSAGTDTQYF	TGTGCCAGCGCAACTAGCGCGGGCACAGATACGCAGTATTTT
NA	NA	TRBJ2-2	TRBV7-8	CASTDKNTGELFF	TGTGCCAGCACCGACAAGAACACCGGGGAGCTGTTTTTT
NA	TRBD2	TRBJ2-1	TRBV19	CASRLAGGNAYNEQFF	TGTGCCAGTCGACTAGCGGGAGGCAACGCCTACAATGAGCAGTTCTTC
few	NA	TRBJ2-7	TRBV19	CASSLGQNEQYF	TGTGCCAGTAGTTTAGGACAGAACGAGCAGTACTTC
NA	TRBD1	TRBJ2-7	TRBV9	CASSPSGTGFYEQYF	TGTGCCAGCAGCCCCTCCGGGACAGGGTTCTACGAGCAGTACTTC
NA	TRBD2	TRBJ2-1	TRBV5-1	CASSLDGLAHNEQFF	TGCGCCAGCAGCTTGGATGGACTAGCGCACAATGAGCAGTTCTTC
once	NA	TRBJ1-3	TRBV6-6	CASRGSSGNTIYF	TGTGCCAGCAGGGGCAGCTCTGGAAACACCATATATTTT
NA	NA	TRBJ2-5	TRBV11-2	CASSFGTLGKETQYF	TGTGCCAGCAGCTTCGGGACGCTGGGGAAAGAGACCCAGTACTTC
NA	NA	TRBJ2-1	TRBV7-2	CASSYRDNSYNEQFF	TGTGCCAGCAGCTACAGGGATAACTCCTACAATGAGCAGTTCTTC
NA	TRBD1	TRBJ1-5	TRBV30	CAWSLTGDASNQPQHF	TGTGCCTGGAGTTTAACAGGGGACGCTAGCAATCAGCCCCAGCATTTT
NA	NA	TRBJ1-2	TRBV2	CASRRSNYGYTF	TGTGCCAGCAGACGATCGAACTATGGCTACACCTTC
NA	NA	TRBJ2-2	TRBV11-1	CASSSRLVGGELFF	TGTGCCAGCAGCTCCCGACTAGTGGGCGGGGAGCTGTTTTTT
NA	NA	TRBJ2-7	TRBV29-1	CSAKGAYEQYF	TGCAGCGCAAAAGGGGCATACGAGCAGTACTTC
once	NA	TRBJ1-5	TRBV6-1	CASSEAGGTAQPQHF	TGTGCCAGCAGTGAAGCGGGGGGAACAGCTCAGCCCCAGCATTTT
NA	TRBD2	TRBJ2-1	TRBV7-3	CASSLGAGFSEQFF	TGTGCCAGCAGCTTAGGAGCGGGATTCTCTGAGCAGTTCTTC
NA	NA	TRBJ2-5	TRBV15	CATSSEIGTFVETQYF	TGTGCCACCAGCAGCGAAATAGGGACGTTTGTGGAGACCCAGTACTTC
NA	NA	TRBJ2-1	TRBV5-4	CASSTPSPTEQFF	TGTGCCAGCAGCACGCCATCCCCGACTGAGCAGTTCTTC
NA	TRBD1	TRBJ1-1	TRBV11-3	CASSLDGTGNTEAFF	TGTGCCAGCAGCTTAGACGGGACAGGAAACACTGAAGCTTTCTTT
NA	TRBD2	TRBJ2-7	TRBV11-1	CASKPLAGPYEQYF	TGTGCCAGCAAACCACTAGCGGGACCCTACGAGCAGTACTTC
NA	NA	TRBJ2-7	TRBV18	CASSLPLYEQYF	TGTGCCAGCTCACTTCCCCTCTACGAGCAGTACTTC
NA	TRBD1	TRBJ1-5	TRBV7-8	CASSFSGGPYSNQPQHF	TGTGCCAGCAGCTTTTCAGGGGGCCCGTATAGCAATCAGCCCCAGCATTTT
many	NA	TRBJ2-7	TRBV7-2	CASSLPTYEQYF	TGTGCCAGCAGCTTACCAACCTACGAGCAGTACTTC
few	TRBD2	TRBJ2-1	TRBV6-5	CASSNLAGVGNEQFF	TGTGCCAGCAGTAATCTAGCGGGAGTGGGCAATGAGCAGTTCTTC